Listed below are T cell receptor beta chains from one sample, sequenced in a study of blood T cells in healthy people across ages. MiXCR was run by TCRdb on the 5' RACE reads, yielding one entry per CDR3 protein. This sample has just under 750,000 distinct CDR3 sequences, with 22% found just once. Material for sequencing was blood. All receptors come from a man aged 70-80 years in good health. Each CDR3 is given with its conserved first and last residue. Fields, in order: clone size, V gene, CDR3 length, D gene, J gene, CDR3 protein, CDR3 DNA. The D gene is left open where the match is weak. The size entry is marked missing in some rows and otherwise reads once, few, many or a size class.

size: few; V: TRBV12-3/TRBV12-4; length: 15; D: NA; J: TRBJ1-2; CDR3: CASSSLPRQLYGYTF; DNA: TGTGCCAGCAGTTCTCTCCCTCGGCAGCTCTACGGCTACACCTTC
size: few; V: TRBV7-2; length: 15; D: TRBD2; J: TRBJ2-5; CDR3: CASSSSGLAQETQYF; DNA: TGTGCCAGCAGCTCCAGTGGACTAGCTCAAGAGACCCAGTACTTC
size: few; V: TRBV10-3; length: 12; D: TRBD1; J: TRBJ1-2; CDR3: CAIKGQVYGYTF; DNA: TGTGCCATCAAGGGACAGGTCTATGGCTACACCTTC
size: NA; V: TRBV12-3/TRBV12-4; length: 15; D: NA; J: TRBJ1-1; CDR3: CASNSVGGLDTEAFF; DNA: TGTGCCAGCAACTCGGTGGGGGGATTGGACACTGAAGCTTTCTTT
size: once; V: TRBV28; length: 14; D: NA; J: TRBJ1-2; CDR3: CASTSTRGAYGYTF; DNA: TGTGCCAGCACTTCCACCCGGGGGGCTTATGGCTACACCTTC
size: NA; V: TRBV20-1; length: 16; D: NA; J: TRBJ1-1; CDR3: CSARRSGGARNTEAFF; DNA: TGCAGTGCTAGAAGGTCTGGGGGGGCAAGGAACACTGAAGCTTTCTTT
size: NA; V: TRBV20-1; length: 15; D: TRBD1; J: TRBJ1-6; CDR3: CSARDLGQRNSPLHF; DNA: TGCAGTGCTAGAGATTTGGGACAGAGGAATTCACCCCTCCACTTT
size: few; V: TRBV18; length: 16; D: NA; J: TRBJ1-4; CDR3: CASSRDTGGSNEKLFF; DNA: TGTGCCAGCTCACGAGACACCGGGGGTAGTAATGAAAAACTGTTTTTT
size: NA; V: TRBV20-1; length: 14; D: NA; J: TRBJ2-3; CDR3: CSTGNGDRTDTQYF; DNA: TGCAGTACTGGAAACGGGGACCGTACAGATACGCAGTATTTT
size: few; V: TRBV6-6; length: 15; D: NA; J: TRBJ2-3; CDR3: CASNRFPGNTDTQYF; DNA: TGTGCCAGCAATAGGTTCCCAGGGAACACAGATACGCAGTATTTT
size: few; V: TRBV5-1; length: 17; D: TRBD2; J: TRBJ2-2; CDR3: CASSPFTSGAGTGELFF; DNA: TGCGCCAGCAGCCCCTTTACTAGCGGGGCTGGCACCGGGGAGCTGTTTTTT
size: NA; V: TRBV2; length: 15; D: TRBD1; J: TRBJ2-5; CDR3: CASRTQGAKRETQYF; DNA: TGTGCCAGCAGGACACAGGGGGCTAAGCGAGAGACCCAGTACTTC
size: NA; V: TRBV28; length: 15; D: NA; J: TRBJ2-5; CDR3: CASQTTGAQKETQYF; DNA: TGTGCCAGCCAGACGACGGGAGCGCAGAAAGAGACCCAGTACTTC
size: NA; V: TRBV20-1; length: 12; D: NA; J: TRBJ2-5; CDR3: CSAPDSLGTQYF; DNA: TGCAGTGCCCCGGACAGTTTGGGGACCCAGTACTTC
size: NA; V: TRBV5-1; length: 15; D: NA; J: TRBJ1-1; CDR3: CASSSSGIYTTEAFF; DNA: TGCGCCAGCAGCTCCTCCGGGATCTACACAACTGAAGCTTTCTTT
size: NA; V: TRBV7-2; length: 16; D: NA; J: TRBJ2-3; CDR3: CASSPPSIHFTDTQYF; DNA: TGTGCCAGCAGCCCCCCTAGCATTCATTTCACAGATACGCAGTATTTT
size: few; V: TRBV28; length: 16; D: NA; J: TRBJ2-5; CDR3: CASSFGDRRGQETQYF; DNA: TGTGCCAGCAGTTTCGGTGACAGGAGGGGGCAAGAGACCCAGTACTTC
size: NA; V: TRBV20-1; length: 18; D: TRBD2; J: TRBJ2-1; CDR3: CSARDPLAGGPSYNEQFF; DNA: TGCAGTGCTAGAGATCCCTTAGCGGGGGGGCCCTCCTACAATGAGCAGTTCTTC
size: NA; V: TRBV7-2; length: 14; D: TRBD1; J: TRBJ1-6; CDR3: CASSLSLGTVRLHF; DNA: TGTGCCAGCAGCTTAAGTTTGGGGACAGTTCGCCTCCACTTT
size: few; V: TRBV29-1; length: 13; D: NA; J: TRBJ1-4; CDR3: CSVEKGSGEKLFF; DNA: TGCAGCGTTGAGAAGGGGTCGGGGGAAAAACTGTTTTTT
size: few; V: TRBV7-9; length: 14; D: NA; J: TRBJ1-1; CDR3: CASSDSGGPGLAFF; DNA: TGTGCCAGCAGCGACAGTGGGGGGCCGGGGCTAGCTTTCTTT
size: NA; V: TRBV29-1; length: 12; D: TRBD1; J: TRBJ2-3; CDR3: CSVTGVGDTQYF; DNA: TGCAGCGTTACAGGGGTGGGAGATACGCAGTATTTT
size: few; V: TRBV19; length: 16; D: NA; J: TRBJ1-3; CDR3: CASSILRTFSGNTIYF; DNA: TGTGCCAGTAGTATTCTGCGGACGTTCTCTGGAAACACCATATATTTT